The 15 T cell receptor beta chains below all came from one sample that was sequenced in a study of OX40 agonist ivuxolimab in advanced cancers. Assay: immunoSEQ multiplex PCR; the TCRdb copy retains only in-frame clones and omits some. The sample consists of about 77,000 clones, 85% to 95% of them appearing once. This sample comprised CD4+ or CD8+ T cells sorted from blood, obtained in a trial of the OX40 agonist ivuxolimab. Every receptor here comes from an adult with an advanced solid tumor such as melanoma, head and neck, liver or kidney cancer.

V usage is TRBV7-9 and J usage is TRBJ2-1; 10 bases align to TRBD2. The J segment lost 4 bases and the V segment lost 4 bases, leaving 4 bases of the junction unmatched. Germline V gene data show CDR1 as SEHNR and CDR2 as FQNEAQ (reference sequence). The CDR3 runs to 15 residues. CDR3 protein: CASSSRTSGYNEQFF. The CDR3 nucleotides are TGTGCCAGCAGCTCCCGGACTAGCGGTTACAATGAGCAGTTCTTC.

The genes are TRBV9 and TRBJ1-2, with D uncertain. Per the germline V gene, CDR1 is SGDLS and CDR2 is YYNGEE. Between the trimmed V and J ends, which lost 0 bases and 0 bases, there was a span of 12 bases. The CDR3 contains 16 residues. The CDR3 loop is CASSVARHSANYGYTF. The CDR3, as DNA: TGTGCCAGCAGCGTAGCGCGGCACTCGGCTAACTATGGCTACACCTTC.

This chain links TRBV27 with TRBJ2-1; possibly TRBD2 for D (7 bases). This CDR3 has 15 amino acids. The germline gives CDR1 MNHEY, CDR2 SMNVEV (reference sequence). The V and J ends lost 6 bases and 4 bases respectively, with 16 bases between them. The CDR3 sequence is CASSFREGGYNEQFF. The CDR3, as DNA: TGTGCCAGCAGCTTCAGGGAGGGGGGGTACAATGAGCAGTTCTTC.

V and J are TRBV6-5 and TRBJ1-1, with 8 bases lining up with TRBD1. CDR1 is MNHEY and CDR2 is SVGAGI in the germline V gene. V lost 2 bases and J lost 1; bases outside the gene matches: 3. This CDR3 contains 15 residues. In DNA, the CDR3 is TGTGCCAGCAGTTACGGACAGGGATGGAACACTGAAGCTTTCTTT. Its protein is CASSYGQGWNTEAFF.

The chain is built from TRBV10-1 and TRBJ1-1, with TRBD1 as a possible D gene (6 bases). Germline CDR1 and CDR2: WNHNN and SYGVQD (reference sequence). V was cut by 0 bases and J by 0 bases, with 11 bases left in between. The CDR3 covers 16 residues. The CDR3 spells CASSESEQGLNTEAFF. CDR3 coding DNA: TGCGCCAGCAGTGAGTCGGAACAGGGCCTGAACACTGAAGCTTTCTTT.

The chain recombines TRBV11-2 with TRBJ2-1; no definite D call. Germline assignment: CDR1 SGHAT and CDR2 FQNNGV. V lost 5 bases and J 10 bases, leaving 12 bases between the germline ends. CDR3 length equals 12 residues. The DNA for the CDR3 is TGTGCCAGCAGCCGTTTCGTTCGGGAGCAGTTCTTC. Translation gives CASSRFVREQFF.

The chain employs TRBV6-1 and TRBJ1-5; 11 bases match TRBD1. V was clipped by 0 bases and J by 6 bases; unmatched bases: 4. CDR3 size: 16 residues. CDR1 and CDR2 from the germline V gene are MNHNS and SASEGT. This CDR3 reads CASSEARDRGSQPQHF. CDR3 coding DNA: TGTGCCAGCAGTGAAGCGCGGGACAGGGGGAGTCAGCCCCAGCATTTT.

The rearrangement joins TRBV5-4 to TRBJ2-7; the match to TRBD2 covers 8 bases. Germline V gene lookup returns CDR1 SGHNT and CDR2 YYREEE (reference sequence). The CDR3 is 15 amino acids. The V segment lost 1 base and the J segment 5 bases; nucleotides outside the gene matches: 8. CDR3 nucleotide sequence: TGTGCCAGCAGCTTGAGGAGCGGGAGTCCGGACGAGCAGTACTTC. Translating it yields CASSLRSGSPDEQYF.

The CDR3 nucleotides are TGTGCCAGCAGTCAATCGGTCACCGAATCGGAGGGGGGGCAGTTCTTC. Residues: CASSQSVTESEGGQFF. This rearrangement joins TRBV25-1 to TRBJ2-1; D could derive from TRBD1 or TRBD2 (6 bases each). The V and J ends lost 5 bases and 12 bases respectively, with 26 bases between them. Germline V lookup: CDR1 MGHDK, CDR2 SYGVNS. The CDR3 runs to 16 residues.

The genes are TRBV4-3 and TRBJ1-3; perhaps TRBD1 as D (5 bases). Germline V gene data show CDR1 as LGHNA and CDR2 as YSLEER. Trimming shortened V by 0 bases and J by 1 base, and 13 bases separated the two germline ends. This CDR3 is 17 amino acids long. The CDR3 DNA reads as TGCGCCAGCAGCCAAGATAGGGCAGGGTGGTCTGGAAACACCATATATTTT. This codes for CASSQDRAGWSGNTIYF.

V is TRBV6-5 and J is TRBJ2-5; TRBD2 matches at 10 bases. The V gene's germline CDR1 is MNHEY and CDR2 SVGAGI. V gave up 2 bases and J gave up 4 bases; unmatched junction bases: 1. The CDR3 totals 14 residues. The CDR3 spells CASSYIAGGETQYF. The CDR3 DNA follows: TGTGCCAGCAGTTACATAGCGGGAGGAGAGACCCAGTACTTC.

This clone was recorded only once. V gene TRBV7-9 combines with J gene TRBJ1-2; TRBD1 aligns across 7 bases. Germline CDR1 SEHNR, CDR2 FQNEAQ (reference sequence). Losses at the gene ends were 2 bases for V and 0 bases for J; bases not matched to a gene: 3. There are 15 residues in the CDR3. CDR3 loop: CASSLRDRANYGYTF. In DNA, the CDR3 is TGTGCCAGCAGCTTAAGGGACAGAGCTAACTATGGCTACACCTTC. The whole variable domain, filled in from reference TRBV7-9 and TRBJ1-2, reads DTGVSQNPRHKITKRGQNVTFRCDPISEHNRLYWYRQTLGQGPEFLTYFQNEAQLEKSRLLSDRFSAERPKGSFSTLEIQRTEQGDSAMYLCASSLRDRANYGYTFGSGTRLTVV.

J is TRBJ2-2 and V is TRBV30; D is ambiguous. Germline V lookup: CDR1 GTSNPN, CDR2 SVGIG (reference sequence). The CDR3 has 10 amino acids. V lost 7 bases to trimming and J lost 4 bases, with 4 bases between them. The CDR3: CALGTGELFF. In DNA, the CDR3 is TGTGCCTTGGGCACCGGGGAGCTGTTTTTT. The whole variable domain, filled in from reference TRBV30 and TRBJ2-2, reads SQTIHQWPATLVQPVGSPLSLECTVEGTSNPNLYWYRQAAGRGLQLLFYSVGIGQISSEVPQNLSASRPQDRQFILSSKKLLLSDSGFYLCALGTGELFFGEGSRLTVL.

The chain is built from TRBV28 and TRBJ1-3; D gene unclear. V was trimmed by 1 base and J by 0 bases, leaving 4 bases between them. The CDR3 runs 14 residues. Germline loops: CDR1 MDHEN, CDR2 SYDVKM. CDR3 nucleotide sequence: TGTGCCAGCAGTTTATCCATCTCTGGAAACACCATATATTTT. It encodes CASSLSISGNTIYF. The variable domain in full, with the rest retrieved from reference TRBV28 and TRBJ1-3, is DVKVTQSSRYLVKRTGEKVFLECVQDMDHENMFWYRQDPGLGLRLIYFSYDVKMKEKGDIPEGYSVSREKKERFSLILESASTNQTSMYLCASSLSISGNTIYFGEGSWLTVV.

The chain links TRBV27 to TRBJ2-3; D is perhaps TRBD2 (6 bases). The CDR3 covers 16 residues. Trimming removed 4 bases from V and 3 bases from J, with 17 bases in between. Germline CDR1 is MNHEY and CDR2 is SMNVEV (reference sequence). CDR3 region: CASSSAKFGGTDTQYF. The DNA for the CDR3 is TGTGCCAGCAGTTCCGCCAAGTTCGGGGGTACAGATACGCAGTATTTT.